Listed below are T cell receptor beta chains from one sample, sequenced in a study of T-cell memory formation after mild COVID-19. TCRdb reanalysed the 5' RACE reads using MiXCR and keeps one entry per CDR3 protein. The sample has 540,000 or so distinct CDR3 sequences, 20% seen once; the top ten hold approximately 12%. The specimen sequenced was PBMCs or a T cell subset sorted from them (not recorded which). The receptors stem from an adult woman who had mild COVID-19 (a few samples of this study predate the infection). Cell type and time point are not known. CDR3s include the opening cysteine and the closing phenylalanine or tryptophan. D genes are given only for firm matches. Rows may omit the clone size; those that give it use once, few, many or a size class.

V gene: TRBV20-1
D gene: .
J gene: TRBJ2-5
clone size: .
CDR3 DNA: TGCAGTGCCAGGAGGGCCCAAGAGACCCAGTACTTC
CDR3 protein: CSARRAQETQYF

V gene: TRBV24-1
D gene: TRBD1
J gene: TRBJ2-6
clone size: .
CDR3 DNA: TGTGCCACCAGTGGGAGGAACCGGGACAGTTCACCCTCTGGGGCCAACGTCCTGACTTTC
CDR3 protein: CATSGRNRDSSPSGANVLTF

V gene: TRBV5-1
D gene: TRBD2
J gene: TRBJ2-3
clone size: few
CDR3 DNA: TGCGCCAGAAGCTTGACTAGCGCAGACACAGATACGCAGTATTTT
CDR3 protein: CARSLTSADTDTQYF

V gene: TRBV6-5
D gene: TRBD1
J gene: TRBJ1-2
clone size: .
CDR3 DNA: TGTGCCAGCAGCAGGGGGGTAAACAACTATGGCTACACCTTC
CDR3 protein: CASSRGVNNYGYTF

V gene: TRBV7-7
D gene: .
J gene: TRBJ1-1
clone size: .
CDR3 DNA: TGTGCCAGCAGCCCAGACAGGCTTTCTAGGACTGAAGCTTTCTTT
CDR3 protein: CASSPDRLSRTEAFF

V gene: TRBV29-1
D gene: .
J gene: TRBJ1-4
clone size: .
CDR3 DNA: TGCAGCGTGGGCCAGGGAAGGGAAAAACTGTTTTTT
CDR3 protein: CSVGQGREKLFF

V gene: TRBV4-3
D gene: .
J gene: TRBJ2-3
clone size: .
CDR3 DNA: TGCGCCAGCAGCCAAGAGGGATTAAGGCGGGAAACAGATACGCAGTATTTT
CDR3 protein: CASSQEGLRRETDTQYF

V gene: TRBV7-2
D gene: TRBD2
J gene: TRBJ2-7
clone size: .
CDR3 DNA: TGTGCCAGCAGCTTAGTGCGCACTAGCGGGGGGTCCTACGAGCAGTACTTC
CDR3 protein: CASSLVRTSGGSYEQYF

V gene: TRBV29-1
D gene: TRBD2
J gene: TRBJ2-5
clone size: few
CDR3 DNA: TGCAGCGTCGAAGCGGGAGCGGCAGAGACCCAGTACTTC
CDR3 protein: CSVEAGAAETQYF

V gene: TRBV6-2/TRBV6-3
D gene: .
J gene: TRBJ1-5
clone size: .
CDR3 DNA: TGTGCCAGCAGTTACTACTCCAGCAATCAGCCCCAGCATTTT
CDR3 protein: CASSYYSSNQPQHF

V gene: TRBV5-1
D gene: .
J gene: TRBJ2-7
clone size: .
CDR3 DNA: TGCGCCAGCAGCTTTGACAGCCGTTACGAGCAGTACTTC
CDR3 protein: CASSFDSRYEQYF

V gene: TRBV24-1
D gene: .
J gene: TRBJ2-3
clone size: many
CDR3 DNA: TGTGCCACCAGTGATTTCCGGACCGCGGCAGATACGCAGTATTTT
CDR3 protein: CATSDFRTAADTQYF

V gene: TRBV7-9
D gene: .
J gene: TRBJ1-3
clone size: .
CDR3 DNA: TGTGCCAGCGGTAGAATCCCGAGCTCTGGAAACACCATATATTTT
CDR3 protein: CASGRIPSSGNTIYF

V gene: TRBV5-1
D gene: TRBD2
J gene: TRBJ2-1
clone size: .
CDR3 DNA: TGCGCCAGCAGCTTAACCGGGACTAGCGGGACCCAGCAGTTCTTC
CDR3 protein: CASSLTGTSGTQQFF

V gene: TRBV5-4
D gene: TRBD2
J gene: TRBJ2-3
clone size: .
CDR3 DNA: TGTGCCAGCAGCTCGGCGGGAGCGTCAGATACGCAGTATTTT
CDR3 protein: CASSSAGASDTQYF

V gene: TRBV12-3/TRBV12-4
D gene: .
J gene: TRBJ1-5
clone size: many
CDR3 DNA: TGTGCCAGCAATGGACAGTATAGCAATCAGCCCCAGCATTTT
CDR3 protein: CASNGQYSNQPQHF

V gene: TRBV7-9
D gene: .
J gene: TRBJ2-2
clone size: many
CDR3 DNA: TGTGCCAGCAGCAACACGTTGGGACTCCTAACCGGGGAGCTGTTTTTT
CDR3 protein: CASSNTLGLLTGELFF

V gene: TRBV23-1
D gene: .
J gene: TRBJ2-1
clone size: few
CDR3 DNA: TGCGCCAGCAGTCACCCGGGAACCTACAATGAGCAGTTCTTC
CDR3 protein: CASSHPGTYNEQFF

V gene: TRBV30
D gene: .
J gene: TRBJ1-3
clone size: few
CDR3 DNA: TGTGCCTGGGCAGGGTCTGGAAACACCATATATTTT
CDR3 protein: CAWAGSGNTIYF

V gene: TRBV5-5
D gene: .
J gene: TRBJ2-5
clone size: few
CDR3 DNA: TGTGCCAGCAGCTCTGGCCCCCTGGTGGGGGAGACCCAGTACTTC
CDR3 protein: CASSSGPLVGETQYF

V gene: TRBV7-3
D gene: .
J gene: TRBJ2-3
clone size: .
CDR3 DNA: TGTGCCAGCGCTGGGGGAAGCACAGATACGCAGTATTTT
CDR3 protein: CASAGGSTDTQYF

V gene: TRBV12-3/TRBV12-4
D gene: TRBD2
J gene: TRBJ2-1
clone size: many
CDR3 DNA: TGTGCCAGCAGTTTGGGCGGGGGGGCAAATGAGCAGTTCTTC
CDR3 protein: CASSLGGGANEQFF